This T cell receptor beta chain originates from a study of T cell responses to AZD1222 COVID-19 vaccine. As regards this clone: Its antigen is undetermined.

Some clones are missing from TCRdb's copy, which holds only in-frame ones; the method was immunoSEQ multiplex PCR. This sample has 100,000 to 150,000 clones, with approximately 88% found just once. Study-wide results and limits: Seropositive AZD1222 recipients at baseline numbered only five or six. Compared with day 0, the breadth and depth of the Spike-specific TCR repertoire rose significantly after two doses of AZD1222.

Trimming removed 0 bases at V and 2 bases at J, with 10 bases between. CDR3 length: 15 amino acids. Germline CDR1 reads KGHSH; CDR2 reads LQKENI. The specimen was peripheral blood, collected on day 0 of AZD1222 vaccination. The gene calls are TRBV18 and TRBJ1-1, with D possibly matching TRBD1 (6 bases). This TCR was sampled from an adult in good health. CDR3 sequence reads: CASSPPSRGNTEAFF. CDR3 DNA: TGTGCCAGCTCACCACCGTCCAGGGGTAACACTGAAGCTTTCTTT.